These T cell receptor beta chains were read from a single sample in a study of identical twins. TCRdb itself ran the 5' RACE reads through MiXCR, one entry per CDR3 protein. The sample shows hundreds of thousands of distinct CDR3 sequences, over 5% of them seen only once. Sequencing used naive T cells sorted from blood. The origin of the receptors is a man aged 18-30 years in good health. CDR3s include the opening cysteine and the closing phenylalanine or tryptophan. Fields, in order: CDR3 protein, CDR3 DNA, clone size, D gene, V gene, J gene. A D gene is named only where the DNA matches it firmly. Expanded clones get a size class; other rows say once, few or many, or leave the size out.

cdr3_aa: CASTGGSGFSGNTIYF
cdr3_nt: TGTGCCAGCACAGGTGGATCCGGGTTCTCTGGAAACACCATATATTTT
clone_size: many
d_call: -
v_call: TRBV11-2
j_call: TRBJ1-3

cdr3_aa: CASSLAGGGQYNEQFF
cdr3_nt: TGCGCCAGCAGCTTGGCCGGAGGAGGGCAATACAATGAGCAGTTCTTC
clone_size: few
d_call: -
v_call: TRBV5-1
j_call: TRBJ2-1

cdr3_aa: CASSSGLDNEQFF
cdr3_nt: TGTGCCAGCAGTTCCGGACTAGACAATGAGCAGTTCTTC
clone_size: many
d_call: TRBD2
v_call: TRBV27
j_call: TRBJ2-1

cdr3_aa: CASRDRASLGDTQYF
cdr3_nt: TGTGCCAGCAGGGACCGGGCTAGCCTGGGGGATACGCAGTATTTT
clone_size: many
d_call: -
v_call: TRBV7-2
j_call: TRBJ2-3

cdr3_aa: CSARDQVTDTQYF
cdr3_nt: TGCAGTGCTAGAGATCAAGTCACAGATACGCAGTATTTT
clone_size: many
d_call: -
v_call: TRBV20-1
j_call: TRBJ2-3

cdr3_aa: CASSLWAGGPGEQFF
cdr3_nt: TGTGCCAGCAGCTTGTGGGCGGGAGGGCCAGGTGAGCAGTTCTTC
clone_size: many
d_call: TRBD2
v_call: TRBV5-6
j_call: TRBJ2-1

cdr3_aa: CATSDFGRGTDTQYF
cdr3_nt: TGTGCCACCAGTGATTTCGGCAGGGGCACAGATACGCAGTATTTT
clone_size: -
d_call: -
v_call: TRBV24-1
j_call: TRBJ2-3

cdr3_aa: CASSSLTSSGEQFF
cdr3_nt: TGTGCCAGCAGCTCCTTGACTAGCAGCGGTGAGCAGTTCTTC
clone_size: many
d_call: TRBD2
v_call: TRBV7-2
j_call: TRBJ2-1

cdr3_aa: CASSLGGRENNEQFF
cdr3_nt: TGTGCCAGCAGCTTAGGTGGGAGGGAGAACAATGAGCAGTTCTTC
clone_size: -
d_call: TRBD2
v_call: TRBV7-9
j_call: TRBJ2-1

cdr3_aa: CASSQGGGSVYEQYF
cdr3_nt: TGCGCCAGCAGCCAAGGGGGGGGCAGTGTCTACGAGCAGTACTTC
clone_size: many
d_call: -
v_call: TRBV4-3
j_call: TRBJ2-7

cdr3_aa: CASSSEAGSPNQPQHF
cdr3_nt: TGCGCCAGCAGTTCTGAGGCAGGTTCCCCGAATCAGCCCCAGCATTTT
clone_size: few
d_call: -
v_call: TRBV5-1
j_call: TRBJ1-5

cdr3_aa: CASSHEQGRTYEQYF
cdr3_nt: TGTGCCAGCTCACACGAACAGGGTCGGACCTACGAGCAGTACTTC
clone_size: few
d_call: -
v_call: TRBV18
j_call: TRBJ2-7

cdr3_aa: CASTLRYNEQFF
cdr3_nt: TGTGCCAGCACCCTCCGCTACAATGAGCAGTTCTTC
clone_size: few
d_call: -
v_call: TRBV7-8
j_call: TRBJ2-1

cdr3_aa: CSARDNEKLFF
cdr3_nt: TGCAGTGCTAGAGATAATGAAAAACTGTTTTTT
clone_size: -
d_call: -
v_call: TRBV20-1
j_call: TRBJ1-4

cdr3_aa: CASSLAGTSVADTQYF
cdr3_nt: TGTGCCAGCAGCTTAGCAGGGACTAGCGTGGCAGATACGCAGTATTTT
clone_size: -
d_call: TRBD2
v_call: TRBV7-9
j_call: TRBJ2-3

cdr3_aa: CASSSQDREVTDTQYF
cdr3_nt: TGCGCCAGCAGCTCGCAAGACAGGGAAGTCACAGATACGCAGTATTTT
clone_size: many
d_call: TRBD1
v_call: TRBV5-1
j_call: TRBJ2-3

cdr3_aa: CASVPGQGAYEQYF
cdr3_nt: TGTGCCAGCGTGCCGGGACAGGGTGCGTACGAGCAGTACTTC
clone_size: many
d_call: TRBD1
v_call: TRBV12-3/TRBV12-4
j_call: TRBJ2-7

cdr3_aa: CASSLAIVSPLMANEQFF
cdr3_nt: TGCGCCAGCAGCTTGGCTATAGTTTCCCCCCTTATGGCAAATGAGCAGTTCTTC
clone_size: many
d_call: -
v_call: TRBV5-1
j_call: TRBJ2-1

cdr3_aa: CASSLNVKTQYF
cdr3_nt: TGTGCCAGCAGCTTAAACGTTAAGACCCAGTACTTC
clone_size: few
d_call: -
v_call: TRBV7-9
j_call: TRBJ2-5

cdr3_aa: CAWSSPYTGELFF
cdr3_nt: TGTGCCTGGAGTTCCCCTTACACCGGGGAGCTGTTTTTT
clone_size: few
d_call: -
v_call: TRBV30
j_call: TRBJ2-2

cdr3_aa: CASSLDGGLSYEQYF
cdr3_nt: TGCGCCAGCAGCTTGGATGGCGGACTCTCCTACGAGCAGTACTTC
clone_size: few
d_call: -
v_call: TRBV5-1
j_call: TRBJ2-7

cdr3_aa: CASSSLRGSAEAFF
cdr3_nt: TGTGCCAGCAGCTCCCTCAGGGGTAGCGCTGAAGCTTTCTTT
clone_size: -
d_call: -
v_call: TRBV11-2
j_call: TRBJ1-1

cdr3_aa: CASSQGSGNAETQYF
cdr3_nt: TGCGCCAGCAGCCAGGGGAGCGGGAACGCAGAGACCCAGTACTTC
clone_size: -
d_call: TRBD2
v_call: TRBV4-3
j_call: TRBJ2-5

cdr3_aa: CAISSGTGALNTGELFF
cdr3_nt: TGTGCCATCAGTAGTGGGACAGGGGCTCTAAACACCGGGGAGCTGTTTTTT
clone_size: many
d_call: TRBD1
v_call: TRBV10-3
j_call: TRBJ2-2

cdr3_aa: CSVSSATDTQYF
cdr3_nt: TGCAGCGTTTCTTCGGCGACAGATACGCAGTATTTT
clone_size: many
d_call: -
v_call: TRBV29-1
j_call: TRBJ2-3

cdr3_aa: CSARGEGGRIGQYF
cdr3_nt: TGCAGTGCTAGAGGGGAAGGCGGGAGAATCGGGCAGTACTTC
clone_size: -
d_call: TRBD2
v_call: TRBV20-1
j_call: TRBJ2-7

cdr3_aa: CASSYSTDFADTQYF
cdr3_nt: TGTGCCAGCAGTTACTCGACGGATTTCGCAGATACGCAGTATTTT
clone_size: many
d_call: -
v_call: TRBV6-2/TRBV6-3
j_call: TRBJ2-3

cdr3_aa: CASSDTGVYGYTF
cdr3_nt: TGTGCCAGCAGTGATACAGGGGTTTACGGCTACACCTTC
clone_size: -
d_call: TRBD1
v_call: TRBV6-4
j_call: TRBJ1-2

cdr3_aa: CASGDYRVSNEKLFF
cdr3_nt: TGTGCCAGCGGGGACTACAGGGTCTCGAATGAAAAACTGTTTTTT
clone_size: many
d_call: -
v_call: TRBV6-1
j_call: TRBJ1-4

cdr3_aa: CASSWGGVLTF
cdr3_nt: TGTGCCAGCAGTTGGGGGGGCGTCCTGACTTTC
clone_size: -
d_call: TRBD2
v_call: TRBV7-2
j_call: TRBJ2-6

cdr3_aa: CASSHRMGSSYEQYF
cdr3_nt: TGTGCCAGCAGTCACAGAATGGGTAGCTCCTACGAGCAGTACTTC
clone_size: many
d_call: -
v_call: TRBV25-1
j_call: TRBJ2-7

cdr3_aa: CATSVGLALRNEQFF
cdr3_nt: TGTGCCACCAGTGTCGGACTAGCGCTTCGGAATGAGCAGTTCTTC
clone_size: many
d_call: TRBD2
v_call: TRBV24-1
j_call: TRBJ2-1